The next 6 T cell receptor beta chains were all read from a single sample in a study of spatial heterogeneity in lung cancer. As for time point: blood at routine non-recurrence follow-up after resection. The authors sequenced whole RNA from tumor, nontumor lung or frozen PBMC without sorting. TCRdb called the 5' RACE reads again in MiXCR, with one record for every CDR3 protein. Here the sample spans tens of thousands of distinct CDR3 sequences, around 7% being singletons. The material was PBMCs, obtained at follow-up. These receptors all stem from a female donor with early-stage non-small cell lung cancer.

This clonotype was seen many times. The rearrangement joins TRBV12-3 or TRBV12-4 to TRBJ2-2; 8 nucleotides agree with TRBD2. The CDR3 consists of 15 residues. The V segment lost 6 bases and the J segment 5 bases; nucleotides outside the gene matches: 8. The CDR3 here is CASSNGGARTGELFF. For the CDR3, the DNA is TGTGCCAGCAGCAACGGGGGGGCGAGGACCGGGGAGCTGTTTTTT.

This chain connects TRBV20-1 to TRBJ2-2; TRBD1 aligns across 8 bases. The ends lost 0 bases at V and 5 bases at J; junction bases unmatched: 5. The CDR3 extends over 15 amino acids. Germline V lookup: CDR1 DFQATT, CDR2 SNEGSKA (reference sequence). The CDR3 reads CSAREAGGATGELFF. The CDR3 nucleotides are TGCAGTGCTAGAGAAGCAGGGGGCGCTACCGGGGAGCTGTTTTTT.

This clonotype was counted many times. This CDR3 is CASSSGPILNQLFF. The CDR3 nucleotides are TGTGCCAGCAGCTCCGGACCCATCCTGAACCAACTGTTTTTT. This chain uses TRBV11-1 with TRBJ1-4; D not resolved. With 4 bases removed from V and 12 bases from J, the gap between germline ends came to 18 bases. The CDR3 sequence is 14 residues long. Germline values: CDR1 SGHAT, CDR2 FQDESV (reference sequence).

The V call is TRBV19, the J call TRBJ1-5; D is undetermined. The CDR3 length is 13 residues. Germline CDR1 is LNHDA and CDR2 is SQIVND (reference sequence). V was pared by 3 bases and J by 11 bases, with 14 bases between. The CDR3 spells CASSINAGMAQHF. The CDR3 DNA reads as TGTGCCAGTAGTATCAACGCCGGCATGGCCCAGCATTTT.

Only a few counts were recorded for this clonotype. The chain links TRBV11-2 to TRBJ2-3, with 10 nucleotides matching TRBD2. J was trimmed by 6 bases and V by 3 bases; bases with no gene match: 15. This CDR3 has 18 amino acids. Germline-derived CDR1 and CDR2 are SGHAT and FQNNGV. The CDR3 DNA is TGTGCCAGCAGCTTTATCCCCACCAGCGGGGGGGCCTTGGATACGCAGTATTTT. Amino acid sequence: CASSFIPTSGGALDTQYF.

This clonotype has a count of ten or more. V gene TRBV7-2 combines with J gene TRBJ1-1; D is possibly TRBD1 (6 bases). Germline lookup yields CDR1 SGHTA and CDR2 FQGNSA. CDR3 size: 13 residues. Trimming cost V 3 bases and J 2 bases, with 7 bases left between them. The CDR3 sequence is CASSLGHNTEAFF. For the CDR3, the DNA is TGTGCCAGCAGCTTGGGACACAACACTGAAGCTTTCTTT.